Here is one TCR beta chain with its context. This clone was picked up a small number of times. The specificity of this receptor is unknown. Base qualities are missing; no much larger clone stands one base away. CDR1 is given as SGHDT and CDR2 as YYEEEE, both from the germline V gene. The germline ends are 4 bases apart after V is trimmed by 4 bases and J by 2 bases. The CDR3 starts with the cysteine, ends with the phenylalanine, and has 11 residues. CDR3 DNA only is kept here, 33 bases in frame from base 1. This sample was included in a study of T cell repertoires in ileal Crohn's disease (dated by TCRdb to between 2018 and 2021). At the level of the whole study: At the time of surgery, 30% to 45% of patients were active smokers, and the median duration of disease was approximately eight years. Surgery was performed for a complication in all patients, with stricturing disease in roughly 61% and penetrating disease in approximately 40%. About half of the patients received postoperative therapy: some 12 received thiopurines and 15 to 20 received anti-TNF agents. A prospective multicentre cohort supplied the 50 or so Crohn's disease patients whose TCR repertoires were analysed. The study was conducted in parallel with a multicentre cohort built to find predictors of early endoscopic recurrence after ileocolonic resection. A Rutgeerts score higher than i0 was the definition used for endoscopic postoperative recurrence. A total of around 150 mucosal samples from some 50 patients were sequenced, collected from several sites on the surgical specimen as well as at postoperative endoscopy. General study outcomes and caveats: Compared with CD4 T cells, sorted CD8 T cells contained more high-frequency clones, which suggests that the mucosal expansions were mostly CD8. Patients who were active smokers at surgery had a significantly higher proportion of clonal expansions than non-smokers (roughly 27% vs 19%, p=0.02). Endoscopic recurrence was found to be associated with higher high-frequency clone percentages at surgery, and recurrence was observed in all patients with clonality above 26.8% (18/57). Mucosal CD4 and CD8 T cells were sorted and sequenced only in a subgroup of patients, the size of which was not stated.

For commercial TCRB immunosequencing, around 500 nanograms of biopsy DNA were submitted for each sample. CDR3 regions were amplified from genomic DNA by Adaptive Biotechnology using a two-step, amplification bias-controlled multiplex PCR. In the first PCR, primers covered every V and J gene segment, and in the second PCR, barcodes and Illumina adapters were added. CDR3 libraries were sequenced using an Illumina instrument. Processing in the source paper ran as follows. Vendor-provided pipelines were combined with custom analysis of raw data in R/Bioconductor under R version 3.3.0. Clonality, which ranges from 0 to 1, was calculated as the inverse of the normalised Shannon entropy across all productive clones. The repertoire share taken up by the top 100 clones defined high-frequency clones, and only clones that passed a 95% confidence test were kept. The Simpson index measured repertoire diversity, and the Morisita-Horn index measured overlap between samples. TCRdb carries this immuneACCESS record with in-frame sequences only. Its versions omit some clonotypes, under half of them owing to an unresolved V gene in the studies checked, with the rest unexplained. The V and J calls and clone size were taken over from that table, and D and trimming were inferred from the DNA. The sample profile shows more than 11,000 clones; 60% to 85% of them were found once. The ten largest clones take up around 4.5% of the sample.

Eligible patients were adults with ileal or ileocolonic Crohn's disease who had an indication for ileocolonic resection. Before DNA extraction, whole ileal mucosal biopsies were kept frozen at -80 degrees C. A TRizol-based method was used to extract genomic DNA from the frozen whole biopsies, and the DNA was quantified with a NanoDrop 2000 spectrophotometer. Sample: ileal tissue. The clonotype comes from an adult with Crohn's disease. The chain is encoded by TRBV5-6 joined to TRBJ2-7, with the D segment identity uncertain. The CDR3 amino acid sequence is: CASSATYEQYF. The DNA is TGTGCCAGCAGCGCGACCTACGAGCAGTACTTC.